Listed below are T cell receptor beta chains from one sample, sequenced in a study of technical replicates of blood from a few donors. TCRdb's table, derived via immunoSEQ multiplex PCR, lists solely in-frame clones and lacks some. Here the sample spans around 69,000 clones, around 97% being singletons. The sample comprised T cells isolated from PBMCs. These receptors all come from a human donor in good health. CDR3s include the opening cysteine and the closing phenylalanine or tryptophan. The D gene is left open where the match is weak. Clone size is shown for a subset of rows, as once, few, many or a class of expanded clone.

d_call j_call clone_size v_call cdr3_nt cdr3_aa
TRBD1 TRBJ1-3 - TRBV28 TGTGCCAGCAGTAGAATCCGGGACAGATTGGATTTT CASSRIRDRLDF
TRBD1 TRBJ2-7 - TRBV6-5 TGTGCCAGCAGAGCCCCGGGACAGCAGTCCTACGAGCAGTACTTC CASRAPGQQSYEQYF
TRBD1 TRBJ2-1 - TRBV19 TGTGCCAGTAGTATAGCCAGGGGGAATGAGCAGTTCTTC CASSIARGNEQFF
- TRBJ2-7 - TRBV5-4 TGTGCCAGCAGCTTGGCCACGGTTTATGGGTCTAGCGTAACCTACGAGCAGTACTTC CASSLATVYGSSVTYEQYF
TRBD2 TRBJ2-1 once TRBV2 TGTGCCAGCAGTGAACAACGGGAGGGCCTATCAGCCGATGAGCAGTTCTTC CASSEQREGLSADEQFF
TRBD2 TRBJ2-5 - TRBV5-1 TGCGCCAGCAGCCTCCCCGGGTCAGCGCGGGGGAACCAAGAGACCCAGTACTTC CASSLPGSARGNQETQYF
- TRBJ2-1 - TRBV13 TGTGCCAGCAGTCCCTGGGGGGGCGAGCAGTTCTTC CASSPWGGEQFF
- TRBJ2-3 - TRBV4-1 TGCGCCAGCAGCCACGGGGTACTCGGTGTTAGCACAGATACGCAGTATTTT CASSHGVLGVSTDTQYF
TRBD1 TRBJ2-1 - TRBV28 TGTGCTGAATCCGGGACAGGGGTCTACAATGAGCAGTTCTTC CAESGTGVYNEQFF
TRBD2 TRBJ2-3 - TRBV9 TGTGCCAGCAGCGCGGGACTAGCGTTCGCCGATACGCAGTATTTT CASSAGLAFADTQYF
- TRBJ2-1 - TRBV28 TGTGCCAGCAAGAGCGTAGGGGGCCGACAGGGAGGCAATGAGCAGTTCTTC CASKSVGGRQGGNEQFF
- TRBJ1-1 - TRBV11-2 TGTGCCAGCAGCTTAGTTTTTCAGGACACTGAAGCTTTCTTT CASSLVFQDTEAFF
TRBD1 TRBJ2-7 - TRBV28 TGTGCCAGCAGTTTAATAGCAGGGGGTAATCGATACGAGCAGTACTTC CASSLIAGGNRYEQYF
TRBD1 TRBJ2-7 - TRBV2 TGTGCCAGCAGGAAAACAGGGGGCCACGAGCAGTACTTC CASRKTGGHEQYF
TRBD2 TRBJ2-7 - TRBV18 TGTGCCAGCCACCATAGCGGGGAGGTCGAGCAGTACTTC CASHHSGEVEQYF
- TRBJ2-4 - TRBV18 TGTGCCAGCTCACCACCGTCGGTAGCCAAAAACATTCAGTACTTC CASSPPSVAKNIQYF
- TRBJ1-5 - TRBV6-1 TGTGCCAGCAGTGAAACGTGGCGCAATCAGCCCCAGCATTTT CASSETWRNQPQHF
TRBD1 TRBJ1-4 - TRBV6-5 TGTGCCAGCAGTTACGACAGGGCGGGCGAAAAACTGTTTTTT CASSYDRAGEKLFF
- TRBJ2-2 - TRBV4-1 TGCGCCAGCAGCCAACCCGGGGCCGGGGAGCTGTTTTTT CASSQPGAGELFF
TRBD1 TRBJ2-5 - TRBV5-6 TGTGCCAGCAGCCTGGGACAGTACATGGAGACCCAGTACTTC CASSLGQYMETQYF
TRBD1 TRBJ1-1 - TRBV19 TGTGCCAGTACTAACCGGGCAGGGGGGAACACTGAAGCTTTCTTT CASTNRAGGNTEAFF
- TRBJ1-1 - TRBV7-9 TGTGCCAGCAGCTTCAGAAGACAGGTAGAGTACACTGAAGCTTTCTTT CASSFRRQVEYTEAFF
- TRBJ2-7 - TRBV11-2 TGTGCCAGCAGCTTCACCTACGAGCAGTACTTC CASSFTYEQYF
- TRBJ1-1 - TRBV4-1 TGCGCCAGCAGCTTTAGAGAAAACTTAAACACTGAAGCTTTCTTT CASSFRENLNTEAFF
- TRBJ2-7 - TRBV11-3 TGTGCCAGCAGCGGGGGGATCCCCTACGAGCAGTACTTC CASSGGIPYEQYF
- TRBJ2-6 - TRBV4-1 TGCGCCAGCAGCCAATCATTGGACAGTACTCTAAGATACTCTGGGGCCAACGTCCTGACTTTC CASSQSLDSTLRYSGANVLTF
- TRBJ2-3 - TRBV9 TGTGCCAGCAGCGTAGCGGGGACTAGCACAGATACGCAGTATTTT CASSVAGTSTDTQYF
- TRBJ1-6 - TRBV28 TGTGCCAGCAGTTTGTCGAGCTCCTATAATTCACCCCTCCACTTT CASSLSSSYNSPLHF
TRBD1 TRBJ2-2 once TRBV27 TGTGCCAGCAGTCCCGGGACAGGGGTTGCCGGGGAGCTGTTTTTT CASSPGTGVAGELFF
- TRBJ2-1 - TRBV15 TGTGCCACCAGCCCTACCCCCCCAAGAAGTGAGCAGTTCTTC CATSPTPPRSEQFF
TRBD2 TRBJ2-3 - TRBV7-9 TGTGCCAGCACCAAGGGACTAGCGGGGGCACTCGTTACGCAGTATTTT CASTKGLAGALVTQYF
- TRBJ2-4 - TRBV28 TGTGCCAGTGGAGGATGGGGTGCGGTAACAATTCAGTACTTC CASGGWGAVTIQYF
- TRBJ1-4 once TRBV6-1 TGTGCCAGCAGTATGGTTGGGGCGAAACTGTTTTTT CASSMVGAKLFF
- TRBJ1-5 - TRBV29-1 TGCAGCGTTGCCGTCGGCAGGGGAGGCAATCAGCCCCAGCATTTT CSVAVGRGGNQPQHF
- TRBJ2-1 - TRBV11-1 TGTGCCAGCAGCTTATCGGTTTACAATGAGCAGTTCTTC CASSLSVYNEQFF
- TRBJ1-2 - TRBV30 TGTGCCTGGAGATTTGGGGGGGGTCCGTCTGGCTATGGCTACACCTTC CAWRFGGGPSGYGYTF
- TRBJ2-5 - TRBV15 TGTGCCACCAGCAGAGAACCGGTCGCTAGACAAGAGACCCAGTACTTC CATSREPVARQETQYF
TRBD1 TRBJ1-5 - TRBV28 TGTGCCAGCAGTTTCTACAGGGGTAGCAATCAGCCCCAGCATTTT CASSFYRGSNQPQHF
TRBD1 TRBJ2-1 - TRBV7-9 TGTGCCAGCATCAACCGGGACAGGACATACAATGAGCAGTTCTTC CASINRDRTYNEQFF
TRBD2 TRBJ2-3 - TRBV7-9 TGTGCCAGCAGCTTCGAGGGAGGGGACACAGATACGCAGTATTTT CASSFEGGDTDTQYF
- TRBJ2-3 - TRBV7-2 TGTGCCAGCAGCTCGACAGGAATCACAGATACGCAGTATTTT CASSSTGITDTQYF
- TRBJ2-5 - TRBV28 TGTGCCAGCAGCCCCAGGGCAACTACTCAAGAGACCCAGTACTTC CASSPRATTQETQYF
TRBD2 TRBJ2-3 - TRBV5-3 TGTGCCAGAAGAGGTCCGGGACTAGCGGTTTTCACTCGTGACACAGATACGCAGTATTTT CARRGPGLAVFTRDTDTQYF
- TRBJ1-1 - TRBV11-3 TGTGCCAGCAGAGCTCCAGGGTTAGTCGGCACTGAAGCTTTCTTT CASRAPGLVGTEAFF
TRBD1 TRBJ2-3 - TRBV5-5 TGTGCCAGCAGCCCCGGAATACCAAGACAGGGGACTTTATCGCAGTATTTT CASSPGIPRQGTLSQYF